This T cell receptor (beta chain) was recovered during a study of OX40 agonist ivuxolimab in advanced cancers. Study overall: Six ivuxolimab dose levels, 0.01 to 10 mg/kg, were given intravenously every 2 weeks.

Study results and limitations: The 0.1-3.0 mg/kg partial responders had among the lowest clonal expansion. At doses 0.1 to 3.0 mg/kg, CD4+ and CD8+ clones expanded. Antigen targets of the expanded peripheral T cells went undetermined.

V lost 0 bases and J lost 5, with 8 bases in between. Germline CDR1 and CDR2: SGHVS and FQNEAQ. This CDR3 spans 15 amino acids. In regard to this clone: Its antigen is unidentified.

Assay: immunoSEQ multiplex PCR; the TCRdb copy retains only in-frame clones and omits some. The profile shows roughly 100,000 clones, approximately 80% of them singletons. This sample comprised CD4+ or CD8+ T cells sorted from blood, obtained in a trial of the OX40 agonist ivuxolimab. The chain employs TRBV7-8 and TRBJ1-6; D ambiguous. The receptor was derived from an adult with an advanced solid tumor such as melanoma, head and neck, liver or kidney cancer. CDR3 coding DNA: TGTGCCAGCAGCTTAGCAGGGATAGATAATTCACCCCTCCACTTT. Residues: CASSLAGIDNSPLHF.